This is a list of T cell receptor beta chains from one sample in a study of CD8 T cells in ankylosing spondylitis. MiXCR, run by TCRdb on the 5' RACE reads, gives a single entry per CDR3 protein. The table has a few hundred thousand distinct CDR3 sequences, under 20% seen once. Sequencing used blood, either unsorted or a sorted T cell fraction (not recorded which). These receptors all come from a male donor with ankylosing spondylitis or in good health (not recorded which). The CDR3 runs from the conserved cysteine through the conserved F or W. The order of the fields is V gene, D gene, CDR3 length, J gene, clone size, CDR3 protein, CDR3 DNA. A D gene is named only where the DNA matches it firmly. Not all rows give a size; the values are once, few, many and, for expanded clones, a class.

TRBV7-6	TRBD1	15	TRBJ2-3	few	CASSRLGQGTDTQYF	TGTGCCAGCAGCCGTCTGGGACAGGGCACAGATACGCAGTATTTT
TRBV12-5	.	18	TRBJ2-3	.	CASGLIRTPPPSPDTQYF	TGTGCTAGTGGTTTGATTCGGACTCCCCCCCCGAGTCCAGATACGCAGTATTTT
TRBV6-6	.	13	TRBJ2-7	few	CASRSDSPYEQYF	TGTGCCAGCAGGTCGGACAGCCCCTACGAGCAGTACTTC
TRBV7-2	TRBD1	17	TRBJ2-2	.	CASSTDRGLPRTGELFF	TGTGCCAGCAGCACGGACAGGGGGCTTCCGAGGACCGGGGAGCTGTTTTTT
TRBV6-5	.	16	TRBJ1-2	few	CASSYSTRAPTYGYTF	TGTGCCAGCAGTTACTCGACGAGGGCACCAACCTATGGCTACACCTTC
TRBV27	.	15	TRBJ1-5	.	CASSPGSGGHQPQHF	TGTGCCAGCAGTCCGGGATCGGGAGGGCATCAGCCCCAGCATTTT
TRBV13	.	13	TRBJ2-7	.	CASSPDSAYEQYF	TGTGCCAGCAGCCCCGACAGTGCCTACGAGCAGTACTTC
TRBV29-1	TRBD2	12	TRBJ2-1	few	CSVEGGRAEQFF	TGCAGCGTCGAGGGAGGGAGGGCTGAGCAGTTCTTC
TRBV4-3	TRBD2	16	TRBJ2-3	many	CASSPTRLAGADTQYF	TGCGCCAGCAGCCCAACGCGACTAGCGGGAGCAGATACGCAGTATTTT
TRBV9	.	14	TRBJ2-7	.	CASSGPGLFYEQYF	TGTGCCAGCAGCGGCCCGGGACTGTTCTACGAGCAGTACTTC
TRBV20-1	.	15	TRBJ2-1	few	CSAKKIGDSLNEQFF	TGCAGTGCTAAAAAGATAGGGGATTCGCTTAATGAGCAGTTCTTC
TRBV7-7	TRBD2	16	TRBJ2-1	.	CASSRGLAGTYNEQFF	TGTGCTAGCAGTCGCGGACTAGCGGGGACATACAATGAGCAGTTCTTC
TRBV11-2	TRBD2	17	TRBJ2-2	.	CASSWGLAGLNTGELFF	TGTGCCAGCAGCTGGGGACTAGCGGGACTTAACACCGGGGAGCTGTTTTTT
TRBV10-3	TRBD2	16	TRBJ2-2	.	CAISEPPGLETGELFF	TGTGCCATCAGTGAGCCACCGGGACTAGAAACCGGGGAGCTGTTTTTT
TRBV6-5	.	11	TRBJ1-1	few	CASSYQGRAFF	TGTGCCAGCAGTTACCAGGGGAGAGCTTTCTTT
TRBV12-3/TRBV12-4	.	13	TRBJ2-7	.	CASSPYATYEQYF	TGTGCCAGCAGTCCGTACGCAACCTACGAGCAGTACTTC
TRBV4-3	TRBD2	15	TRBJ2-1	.	CASSQDKELAGEQFF	TGCGCCAGCAGCCAAGATAAGGAGCTAGCGGGCGAGCAGTTCTTC
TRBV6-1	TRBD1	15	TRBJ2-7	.	CASSKGTAENYEQYF	TGTGCCAGCAGCAAAGGGACAGCCGAAAACTACGAGCAGTACTTC
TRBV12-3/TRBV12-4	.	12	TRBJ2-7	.	CASSFDGYEQYF	TGTGCCAGCAGTTTCGACGGATACGAGCAGTACTTC
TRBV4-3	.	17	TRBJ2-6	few	CASSPTIPPSGANVLTF	TGCGCCAGCAGCCCCACCATCCCCCCCTCTGGGGCCAACGTCCTGACTTTC
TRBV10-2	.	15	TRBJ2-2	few	CASSPRGEDTGELFF	TGCGCCAGCAGTCCCCGAGGGGAGGACACCGGGGAGCTGTTTTTT
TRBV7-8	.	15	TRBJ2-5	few	CASSSTVLAEETQYF	TGTGCCAGCAGCTCGACAGTGCTTGCGGAAGAGACCCAGTACTTC
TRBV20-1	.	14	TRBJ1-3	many	CSARGTGMGNTIYF	TGCAGTGCTAGAGGAACAGGGATGGGAAACACCATATATTTT
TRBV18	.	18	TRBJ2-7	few	CASSPIAGQGSLSYEQYF	TGTGCCAGCTCACCGATTGCCGGGCAGGGGTCCCTCTCCTACGAGCAGTACTTC
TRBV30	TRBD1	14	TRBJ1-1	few	CAWSDRGFVTEAFF	TGTGCCTGGAGTGACAGGGGGTTTGTCACTGAAGCTTTCTTT
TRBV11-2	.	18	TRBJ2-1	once	CASSSDHQGPYTYNEQFF	TGTGCCAGCAGCTCGGACCATCAGGGGCCCTACACCTACAATGAGCAGTTCTTC
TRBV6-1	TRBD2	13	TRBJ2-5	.	CASRGREGETQYF	TGTGCCAGCAGGGGGCGGGAGGGAGAGACCCAGTACTTC
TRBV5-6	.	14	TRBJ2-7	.	CASSWGRTTYEQYF	TGTGCCAGCAGCTGGGGACGGACCACCTACGAGCAGTACTTC
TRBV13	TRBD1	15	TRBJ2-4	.	CASSLEKGAEDIQYF	TGTGCCAGCAGCTTAGAAAAGGGGGCTGAGGACATTCAGTACTTC
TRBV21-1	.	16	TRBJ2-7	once	CASSKGSSGATYEQYF	TGTGCCAGCAGCAAAGGTAGCAGCGGGGCCACCTACGAGCAGTACTTC
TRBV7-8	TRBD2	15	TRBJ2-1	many	CASSSRLAGYNEQFF	TGTGCCAGCAGCTCCCGACTAGCGGGGTACAATGAGCAGTTCTTC
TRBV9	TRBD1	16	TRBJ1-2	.	CASSVGMDRGVYGYTF	TGTGCCAGCAGCGTCGGTATGGACAGGGGAGTCTATGGCTACACCTTC
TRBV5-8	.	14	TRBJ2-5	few	CASSLVTYQETQYF	TGTGCCAGCAGCTTGGTGACTTACCAAGAGACCCAGTACTTC
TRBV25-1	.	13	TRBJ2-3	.	CASSAGWTDTQYF	TGTGCCAGCAGTGCAGGGTGGACAGATACGCAGTATTTT
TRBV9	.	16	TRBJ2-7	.	CASSPRGTEDSYEQYF	TGTGCCAGCAGCCCCCGGGGGACAGAAGACTCCTACGAGCAGTACTTC
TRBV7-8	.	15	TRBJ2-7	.	CASSRRGQTWGEQYF	TGTGCCAGCAGCCGAAGAGGACAGACATGGGGCGAGCAGTACTTC
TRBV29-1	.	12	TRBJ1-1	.	CSAVGRVGEAFF	TGCAGCGCTGTGGGCAGGGTAGGCGAAGCTTTCTTT
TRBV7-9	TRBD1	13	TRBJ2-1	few	CASSFADRDEQFF	TGTGCCAGCAGCTTCGCGGACAGGGATGAGCAGTTCTTC
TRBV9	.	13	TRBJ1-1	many	CASSVGGSTEAFF	TGTGCCAGCAGCGTAGGTGGTAGCACTGAAGCTTTCTTT
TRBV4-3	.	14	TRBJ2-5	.	CASSQFGPQETQYF	TGCGCCAGCAGCCAATTCGGCCCCCAAGAGACCCAGTACTTC
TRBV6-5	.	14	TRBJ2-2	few	CASSSQRNTGELFF	TGTGCCAGCAGTTCCCAGAGGAACACCGGGGAGCTGTTTTTT
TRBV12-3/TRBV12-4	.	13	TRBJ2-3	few	CASSQGDTDTQYF	TGTGCCAGCAGTCAGGGCGACACAGATACGCAGTATTTT
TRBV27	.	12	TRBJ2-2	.	CASSFLSGELFF	TGTGCCAGCAGTTTTTTGTCGGGGGAGCTGTTTTTT
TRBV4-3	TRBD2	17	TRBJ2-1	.	CASSQALLAGGRDEQFF	TGCGCCAGCAGCCAAGCTCTACTAGCGGGAGGGCGGGATGAGCAGTTCTTC
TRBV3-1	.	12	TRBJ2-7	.	CASSQGGRQQYF	TGTGCCAGCAGCCAAGGGGGGCGACAGCAGTACTTC
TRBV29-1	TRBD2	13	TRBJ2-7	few	CSVSPGLAYEQYF	TGCAGCGTTTCACCGGGACTAGCGTACGAGCAGTACTTC
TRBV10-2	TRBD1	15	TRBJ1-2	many	CASSSGTGGTYGYTF	TGCGCCAGCAGCTCCGGGACAGGGGGCACCTATGGCTACACCTTC
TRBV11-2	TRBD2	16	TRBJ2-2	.	CASSDLAGVGTGELFF	TGTGCCAGCAGTGATTTAGCGGGAGTAGGAACCGGGGAGCTGTTTTTT
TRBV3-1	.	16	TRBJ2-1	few	CASSQDRGSWIDEQFF	TGTGCCAGCAGCCAAGATCGGGGGAGTTGGATCGATGAGCAGTTCTTC